This T cell receptor beta chain was sequenced in a study of control samples from healthy donors and cancer patients. Method: immunoSEQ multiplex PCR; TCRdb's copy keeps in-frame clones and lacks some. The sample includes about 120,000 clones, just under 90% of them seen just once. The V gene's germline CDR1 is GTSNPN and CDR2 SVGIG (reference sequence). CDR3 size: 11 residues. V was trimmed by 1 base and J by 16 bases, leaving 11 bases between them. The sequenced material came from blood. This receptor was identified in a man aged 30-40 years in good health. The chain combines TRBV30 with TRBJ1-6; D is ambiguous. The CDR3 DNA sequence: TGTGCCTGGAGTGGCAGCGAACGACTCCACTTT. This codes for CAWSGSERLHF. Complete variable domain (other parts from reference TRBV30 and TRBJ1-6): SQTIHQWPATLVQPVGSPLSLECTVEGTSNPNLYWYRQAAGRGLQLLFYSVGIGQISSEVPQNLSASRPQDRQFILSSKKLLLSDSGFYLCAWSGSERLHFGNGTRLTVT.